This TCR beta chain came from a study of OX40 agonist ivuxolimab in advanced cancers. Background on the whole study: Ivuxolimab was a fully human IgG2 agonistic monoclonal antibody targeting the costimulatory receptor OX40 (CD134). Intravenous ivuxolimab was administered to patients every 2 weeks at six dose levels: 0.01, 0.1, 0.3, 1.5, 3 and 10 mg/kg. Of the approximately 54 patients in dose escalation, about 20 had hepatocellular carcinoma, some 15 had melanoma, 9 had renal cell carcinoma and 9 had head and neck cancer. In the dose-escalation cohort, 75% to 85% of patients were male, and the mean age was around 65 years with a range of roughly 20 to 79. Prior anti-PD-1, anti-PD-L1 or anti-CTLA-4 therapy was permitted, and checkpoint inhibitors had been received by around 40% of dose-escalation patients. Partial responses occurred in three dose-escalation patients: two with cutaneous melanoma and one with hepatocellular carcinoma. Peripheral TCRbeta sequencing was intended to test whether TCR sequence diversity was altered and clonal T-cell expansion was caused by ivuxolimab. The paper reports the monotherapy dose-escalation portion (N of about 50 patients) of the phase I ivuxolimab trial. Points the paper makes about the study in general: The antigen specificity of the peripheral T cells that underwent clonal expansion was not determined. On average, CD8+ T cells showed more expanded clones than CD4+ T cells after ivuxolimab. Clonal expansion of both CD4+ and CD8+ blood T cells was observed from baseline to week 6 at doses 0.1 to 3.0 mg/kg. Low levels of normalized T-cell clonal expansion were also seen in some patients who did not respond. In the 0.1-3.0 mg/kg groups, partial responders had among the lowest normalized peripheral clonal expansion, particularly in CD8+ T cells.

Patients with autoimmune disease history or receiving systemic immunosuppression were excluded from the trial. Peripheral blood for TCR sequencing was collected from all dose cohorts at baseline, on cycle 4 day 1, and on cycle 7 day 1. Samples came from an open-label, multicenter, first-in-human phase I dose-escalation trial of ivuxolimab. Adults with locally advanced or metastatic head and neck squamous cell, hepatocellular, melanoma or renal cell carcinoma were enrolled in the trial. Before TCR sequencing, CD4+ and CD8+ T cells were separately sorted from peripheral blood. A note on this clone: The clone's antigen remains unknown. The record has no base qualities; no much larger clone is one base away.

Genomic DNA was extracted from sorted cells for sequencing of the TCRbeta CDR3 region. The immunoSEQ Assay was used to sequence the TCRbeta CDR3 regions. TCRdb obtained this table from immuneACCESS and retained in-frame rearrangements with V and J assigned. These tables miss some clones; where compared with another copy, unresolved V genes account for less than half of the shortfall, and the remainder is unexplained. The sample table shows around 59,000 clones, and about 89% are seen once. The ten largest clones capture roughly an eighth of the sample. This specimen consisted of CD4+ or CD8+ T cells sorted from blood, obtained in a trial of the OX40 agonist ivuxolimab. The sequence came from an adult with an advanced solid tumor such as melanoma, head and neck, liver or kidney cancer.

The CDR3 amino acid sequence is: CASNPGGSPFYGYTF. The base sequence is TGCGCCAGCAATCCGGGGGGATCGCCCTTCTATGGCTACACCTTC. The chain uses TRBV4-1 and TRBJ1-2; the D gene is perhaps TRBD1, on 5 matching bases. From the germline V gene, CDR1 is MGHRA and CDR2 is YSYEKL. The CDR3 holds 15 amino acids from the cysteine to the phenylalanine. The kept DNA is CDR3 alone, 45 bases in frame from the first base. V and J are truncated by 7 bases and 4 bases respectively, leaving an intervening sequence of 19 bases.